These 28 T cell receptor beta chains share one sample of origin, sequenced in a study of T cells in Graves' hyperthyroidism and ophthalmopathy. RNA transcripts yielded amplified TCR beta CDR3 regions. The HTBI primer set drove a first-round RT-PCR of the TCR CDR3. TCRdb analysed the multiplex PCR reads with MiXCR anew, one entry per CDR3 protein. In the table there are some 770,000 distinct CDR3 sequences, approximately 16% of which are singletons. Sequencing was performed on blood. All receptors derive from a man aged 18 to 29 with Graves' hyperthyroidism.

This clonotype was recorded a few times. The V and J genes are TRBV29-1 and TRBJ2-1, with D perhaps TRBD2 (5 bases). Germline V gene lookup returns CDR1 SQVTM and CDR2 ANQGSEA. The length of the CDR3 is 14 residues. V lost 6 bases and J lost 7, with 19 bases in between. CDR3 in amino acids: CSVDSPETTNEQFF. CDR3 bases: TGCAGCGTGGACTCCCCGGAGACTACAAATGAGCAGTTCTTC.

The sample holds a few counts of this clonotype. The J gene is TRBJ1-2, the V gene TRBV10-3, with D uncertain. This CDR3 contains 16 residues. Per germline, CDR1 ENHRY and CDR2 SYGVKD. V was pared by 5 bases and J by 0 bases, with 16 bases between. The DNA of the CDR3 is TGTGCCATCAGTCCCCTGGGCATACTACCTAACTATGGCTACACCTTC. It specifies CAISPLGILPNYGYTF.

This clonotype was observed at least ten times. This chain connects TRBV27 to TRBJ2-1; possible D gene TRBD1, 6 bases. CDR3 length equals 16 residues. Germline CDR1 reads MNHEY; CDR2 reads SMNVEV (reference sequence). V lost 2 bases, J lost 2 bases, and 13 bases lay in between. In nucleotides, the CDR3 is TGTGCCAGCAGTTTAAGGGGGAGTGGGACCTACAATGAGCAGTTCTTC. As protein: CASSLRGSGTYNEQFF.

The rearrangement uses TRBV24-1 and TRBJ2-1, with TRBD2 matching 11 bases. The trim removed 4 bases at V and 4 bases at J, leaving 17 bases unmatched. The CDR3 runs 20 residues. CDR1 is KGHDR, CDR2 SFDVKD, per germline. In DNA form, the CDR3 reads TGTGCCACCAGTGACCCCGGACTAGCGGGTCCCACTGGGAATTACAATGAGCAGTTCTTC. Protein: CATSDPGLAGPTGNYNEQFF.

This clonotype was detected a few times. This chain connects TRBV19 to TRBJ1-1; maybe TRBD1 (5 bases). The CDR3 spans 15 residues. Germline V gene lookup returns CDR1 LNHDA and CDR2 SQIVND (reference sequence). Trimming cost V 4 bases and J 2 bases, with 14 bases left between them. The DNA for the CDR3 is TGTGCCAGTAGTAGTTGGGGCAGTCTCAACACTGAAGCTTTCTTT. Its protein is CASSSWGSLNTEAFF.

The rearrangement joins TRBV29-1 to TRBJ2-3, with D hard to call. The CDR3 runs to 11 residues. Germline values: CDR1 SQVTM, CDR2 ANQGSEA. Trimming shortened V by 4 bases and J by 6 bases, and 8 bases separated the two germline ends. CDR3 protein: CSVVPMDTQYF. The CDR3 bases are TGCAGCGTTGTACCTATGGATACGCAGTATTTT.

This clonotype was seen repeatedly, ten times or more. This chain uses TRBV11-2 with TRBJ2-1; either TRBD1 or TRBD2 may fit D (5 bases each). Germline CDR1 SGHAT, CDR2 FQNNGV. The CDR3 has 16 residues. V lost 0 bases and J lost 9, with 18 bases in between. The CDR3 reads CASSLEGAGWDVEQFF. For the CDR3, the DNA is TGTGCCAGCAGCTTAGAAGGGGCAGGTTGGGACGTTGAGCAGTTCTTC.

A note on this clonotype: Given a much more abundant clone one base away, this may be a read error. The chain combines TRBV30 with TRBJ2-5; no definite D call. The CDR3 length is 14 residues. The germline V gene encodes CDR1 GTSNPN and CDR2 SVGIG (reference sequence). The V gene lost 4 bases and the J gene lost 2 bases, with 14 bases spanning the gap. CDR3 nucleotide sequence: TGTGCCTGGAAACCGGGCTACCCTCAAGAGACCCAGTACTTC. Its protein product is CAWKPGYPQETQYF.

This clonotype was observed at least ten times. The CDR3 sequence: CAISGTSVSYTGELFF. CDR3 in DNA: TGTGCCATCAGTGGGACTAGCGTTTCGTACACCGGGGAGCTGTTTTTT. The chain recombines TRBV10-3 with TRBJ2-2; 9 bases are shared with TRBD2. Germline-derived CDR1 and CDR2 are ENHRY and SYGVKD. With V trimmed by 4 bases and J by 3 bases, 6 bases remained unmatched. This CDR3 is 16 amino acids long.

This clonotype appeared a few times. The V call is TRBV20-1, the J call TRBJ1-5; D is unclear. CDR3 size: 14 residues. Trimming pared 6 bases from V and 0 bases from J, leaving 12 bases between. Germline V gene lookup returns CDR1 DFQATT and CDR2 SNEGSKA (reference sequence). The CDR3 here is CSATRHLSNQPQHF. The CDR3 DNA is TGCAGTGCCACCAGACACCTTAGCAATCAGCCCCAGCATTTT.

The chain recombines TRBV4-1 with TRBJ1-2; D not certain. CDR3 length: 14 amino acids. Trimming cost V 3 bases and J 8 bases, with 16 bases left between them. The germline V gene has CDR1 MGHRA and CDR2 YSYEKL. The CDR3 DNA follows: TGCGCCAGCAGCCATCCGTTTCTAGCGGGGGGCTACACCTTC. Protein: CASSHPFLAGGYTF.

This clonotype was picked up many times. The V and J genes are TRBV7-9 and TRBJ2-1, with D tentatively TRBD1 (5 bases). Trimming removed 1 base at V and 0 bases at J, with 10 bases between. CDR3 length: 16 residues. Per the germline V gene, CDR1 is SEHNR and CDR2 is FQNEAQ (reference sequence). CDR3 DNA sequence: TGTGCCAGCAGCTTAGGGGGCGGTACCTCCTACAATGAGCAGTTCTTC. Protein product: CASSLGGGTSYNEQFF.

This clonotype was seen repeatedly, ten times or more. The genes are TRBV19 and TRBJ2-1, with D unresolved. Trimming pared 1 base from V and 0 bases from J, leaving 7 bases between. This CDR3 is built from 15 residues. Germline values: CDR1 LNHDA, CDR2 SQIVND (reference sequence). CDR3: CASSIASNSYNEQFF. In nucleotides, the CDR3 is TGTGCCAGTAGTATAGCGTCGAACTCCTACAATGAGCAGTTCTTC.

The chain couples TRBV6-1 to TRBJ2-5; D call uncertain. Per germline, CDR1 MNHNS and CDR2 SASEGT. Trimming removed 5 bases at V and 7 bases at J, with 11 bases between. CDR3 length: 12 amino acids. CDR3 nucleotides: TGTGCCAGCAGTACATGGAAAGGGACCCAGTACTTC. This codes for CASSTWKGTQYF.

The chain has TRBV20-1 and TRBJ2-3; D might be TRBD2 (7 bases). The V end lost 1 base, the J end lost 1 base, and 12 bases lay between the germline ends. In germline, CDR1 is DFQATT, CDR2 SNEGSKA (reference sequence). This CDR3 has 15 residues. The CDR3 DNA is TGCAGTGCTAGAGTGGGGGGGCATCGCACAGATACGCAGTATTTT. Residues: CSARVGGHRTDTQYF.

This clonotype was counted only a few times. The chain carries TRBV20-1 and TRBJ2-3; D ambiguous. CDR3 size: 13 residues. Germline V CDR1 and CDR2: DFQATT, SNEGSKA (reference sequence). V was trimmed by 7 bases and J by 2 bases, leaving 13 bases between them. As DNA, the CDR3 is TGCAGTGTTCACCCGGTTATCACAGATACGCAGTATTTT. It codes for CSVHPVITDTQYF.

The gene calls are TRBV19 and TRBJ2-1; possibly TRBD1 or TRBD2 for D (5 bases each). V was pared by 4 bases and J by 5 bases, with 18 bases between. The length of the CDR3 is 16 residues. CDR1 and CDR2 from the germline V gene are LNHDA and SQIVND (reference sequence). CDR3 region: CASSSSPLGPHNEQFF. In nucleotides, the CDR3 is TGTGCCAGTAGTAGCTCCCCGTTGGGACCGCACAATGAGCAGTTCTTC. The full variable domain, its missing parts supplied by reference TRBV19 and TRBJ2-1, is DGGITQSPKYLFRKEGQNVTLSCEQNLNHDAMYWYRQDPGQGLRLIYYSQIVNDFQKGDIAEGYSVSREKKESFPLTVTSAQKNPTAFYLCASSSSPLGPHNEQFFGPGTRLTVL.

The V gene is TRBV27, the J gene TRBJ2-1; TRBD1 agrees at 9 bases. The length of the CDR3 is 15 residues. The germline gives CDR1 MNHEY, CDR2 SMNVEV (reference sequence). After removal of 5 bases from V and 3 bases from J, the junction contained 5 bases not matched to a gene. The CDR3 DNA is TGTGCCAGCAGTACCCGGGACAGGGACTACAATGAGCAGTTCTTC. Residues: CASSTRDRDYNEQFF.

This clonotype has only a few counts. The chain couples TRBV20-1 to TRBJ2-2; 10 nucleotides match TRBD2. Trimming removed 2 bases from V and 6 bases from J; junction bases left unmatched: 3. Germline V gene sequence: CDR1 DFQATT, CDR2 SNEGSKA (reference sequence). The CDR3 runs 14 residues. In nucleotides, the CDR3 is TGCAGTGCTAGACCTAGCGGGAGACCCGGGGAGCTGTTTTTT. It translates to CSARPSGRPGELFF.

The chain combines TRBV20-1 with TRBJ1-2, with 9 positions matching TRBD1. CDR1 and CDR2 (germline): DFQATT, SNEGSKA (reference sequence). This CDR3 has 16 amino acids. J gave up 7 bases and V 0 bases, and 12 bases lay outside the gene matches. Here the CDR3 reads CSARDWRGQGSIGYTF. The CDR3 coding sequence is TGCAGTGCTAGAGATTGGCGGGGACAGGGTAGCATTGGCTACACCTTC.

This clonotype was detected ten times or more. Germline and junction disagree at one end, which may indicate a read error. This chain uses TRBV5-1 with TRBJ1-1; D gene unclear. This CDR3 is 13 amino acids long. CDR1 and CDR2 from the germline V gene are SGHRS and YFSETQ. Here the CDR3 DNA reads TGCGCCAGCCGCTTCCGGCCGAACACTGAAGCTTTCTTT. This translates into CASRFRPNTEAFF.

This clonotype has a handful of counts. The chain uses TRBV6-1 and TRBJ2-7, with 9 nucleotides matching TRBD1. The CDR3 covers 14 residues. From germline, CDR1 is MNHNS and CDR2 SASEGT. Losses at the gene ends were 2 bases for V and 3 bases for J; bases not matched to a gene: 2. The CDR3: CASSEPGQGYEQYF. The CDR3 coding sequence is TGTGCCAGCAGTGAACCGGGACAGGGCTACGAGCAGTACTTC.

There are a few counts of this clonotype. This rearrangement joins TRBV6-1 to TRBJ1-5; 9 nucleotides align to TRBD1. Germline V gene lookup returns CDR1 MNHNS and CDR2 SASEGT. With 4 bases clipped from V and 3 bases from J, the junction kept 10 bases outside the gene matches. This CDR3 has 17 residues. CDR3 sequence: CASSVGTGIPHNQPQHF. The DNA of the CDR3 is TGTGCCAGCAGTGTAGGGACAGGGATTCCCCACAATCAGCCCCAGCATTTT.

The chain joins TRBV11-2 to TRBJ2-5; 8 bases are a match to TRBD2. The germline V gene has CDR1 SGHAT and CDR2 FQNNGV. The trim removed 4 bases at V and 3 bases at J, leaving 13 bases unmatched. The CDR3 sequence is 17 residues long. Here the CDR3 reads CASSSPPGRVSEETQYF. In nucleotides, the CDR3 is TGTGCCAGCAGCTCACCCCCCGGGAGGGTCTCGGAAGAGACCCAGTACTTC.

This clonotype was found many times. The chain employs TRBV7-2 and TRBJ2-3, with 10 bases lining up with TRBD2. Germline lookup yields CDR1 SGHTA and CDR2 FQGNSA. With 7 bases clipped from V and 1 base from J, the junction kept 5 bases outside the gene matches. The CDR3 has 15 residues. CDR3 in amino acids: CASTTLAGGTDTQYF. DNA for the CDR3: TGTGCCAGCACCACCCTAGCGGGAGGCACAGATACGCAGTATTTT.

V is TRBV4-2 and J is TRBJ2-7; 7 positions agree with TRBD2. The CDR3 length is 14 residues. Germline lookup yields CDR1 LGHNA and CDR2 YNFKEQ. Trimming removed 0 bases from V and 7 bases from J; junction bases left unmatched: 6. The CDR3 region is CASSQDSTSAEQYF. In nucleotides, the CDR3 is TGTGCCAGCAGCCAAGATTCAACTAGCGCTGAGCAGTACTTC.

The rearrangement joins TRBV28 to TRBJ1-5; 7 bases map to TRBD1. Trimming at V came to 5 bases and at J to 6 bases, leaving 7 bases not matched to a gene. There are 14 residues in the CDR3. CDR1 and CDR2 from the germline V gene are MDHEN and SYDVKM. CDR3 sequence (DNA): TGTGCCAGCAGTCCCGGGACAGAGTCTCAGCCCCAGCATTTT. Protein: CASSPGTESQPQHF.

V usage is TRBV5-6 and J usage is TRBJ2-1; the D gene is possibly TRBD2 (5 bases). The germline CDR1 and CDR2 sequences are SGHDT and YYEEEE. The CDR3 has 14 residues. V lost 3 bases to trimming and J lost 2 bases, with 9 bases between them. The CDR3 DNA reads as TGTGCCAGCAGCTCCTGGGGAGCCTACAATGAGCAGTTCTTC. Translation gives CASSSWGAYNEQFF.